This is a list of T cell receptor beta chains from one sample in a study of blood T cell repertoires in COVID-19. Clones were sequenced by immunoSEQ multiplex PCR, and TCRdb holds only the in-frame ones, with some missing. The data contain tens of thousands of clones, roughly 85% of them singletons. Sequencing was done on a sample of peripheral blood. All receptors derive from a human donor in a cohort sampled during active COVID-19. CDR3s include the opening cysteine and the closing phenylalanine or tryptophan. The order of the fields is V gene, J gene, D gene, clone size, CDR3 protein, CDR3 DNA. The D gene is left open where the match is weak. Part of the rows lack a size; the others show once, few, many or a class for expanded clones.

V: TRBV7-2; J: TRBJ2-3; D: -; size: -; CDR3: CASSLGIRGGRGDTQYF; DNA: TGTGCCAGCAGCTTAGGAATTCGAGGGGGCCGGGGGGATACGCAGTATTTT
V: TRBV5-1; J: TRBJ2-5; D: -; size: -; CDR3: CASSLGSLGVETQYF; DNA: TGCGCCAGCAGCCTCGGGTCCCTCGGGGTGGAGACCCAGTACTTC
V: TRBV25-1; J: TRBJ1-2; D: TRBD1; size: -; CDR3: CASSSTGAVYGYTF; DNA: TGTGCCAGCAGCTCGACAGGGGCTGTCTATGGCTACACCTTC
V: TRBV6-5; J: TRBJ1-2; D: TRBD1; size: -; CDR3: CASSYSFGQGNGYTF; DNA: TGTGCCAGCAGTTACTCGTTCGGACAGGGGAATGGCTACACCTTC
V: TRBV5-1; J: TRBJ1-2; D: -; size: -; CDR3: CASSLAAGERYGYTF; DNA: TGCGCCAGCAGCCTCGCGGCAGGGGAAAGGTATGGCTACACCTTC
V: TRBV5-1; J: TRBJ2-5; D: -; size: -; CDR3: CASRGQQDQETQYF; DNA: TGCGCCAGCCGTGGACAACAGGACCAAGAGACCCAGTACTTC
V: TRBV19; J: TRBJ1-2; D: -; size: few; CDR3: CASSMPQGGRYGYTF; DNA: TGTGCCAGTAGTATGCCCCAGGGAGGACGTTATGGCTACACCTTC
V: TRBV5-1; J: TRBJ1-1; D: -; size: -; CDR3: CASSVDGSRNTEAFF; DNA: TGCGCCAGCAGCGTGGACGGGTCTAGGAACACTGAAGCTTTCTTT
V: TRBV28; J: TRBJ2-2; D: TRBD1; size: few; CDR3: CASSPNRGTAGELFF; DNA: TGTGCCAGCAGTCCTAACAGGGGTACGGCCGGGGAGCTGTTTTTT
V: TRBV28; J: TRBJ1-4; D: TRBD1; size: -; CDR3: CASSGDRVDEKLFF; DNA: TGTGCCAGCAGTGGGGACAGGGTTGATGAAAAACTGTTTTTT
V: TRBV19; J: TRBJ1-1; D: TRBD1; size: -; CDR3: CASSILRGTGFTEAFF; DNA: TGTGCCAGTAGTATTCTGAGGGGGACAGGTTTTACTGAAGCTTTCTTT
V: TRBV9; J: TRBJ2-7; D: -; size: few; CDR3: CASSVDSGNSYEQYF; DNA: TGTGCCAGCAGCGTCGACAGTGGTAACTCCTACGAGCAGTACTTC
V: TRBV7-2; J: TRBJ2-7; D: TRBD2; size: -; CDR3: CASSTGLAGAGEQYF; DNA: TGTGCCAGCAGCACTGGACTAGCGGGGGCTGGTGAGCAGTACTTC
V: TRBV6-5; J: TRBJ2-7; D: -; size: -; CDR3: CASSSWGESSYEQYF; DNA: TGTGCCAGCAGTTCTTGGGGAGAGAGCTCCTACGAGCAGTACTTC
V: TRBV7-2; J: TRBJ2-7; D: -; size: -; CDR3: CASSPDSTYEQYF; DNA: TGTGCCAGCAGCCCTGACAGTACCTACGAGCAGTACTTC
V: TRBV9; J: TRBJ2-3; D: -; size: -; CDR3: CASSVSGGLSTDTQYF; DNA: TGTGCCAGCAGCGTATCCGGGGGGCTGAGCACAGATACGCAGTATTTT
V: TRBV6-4; J: TRBJ1-2; D: -; size: -; CDR3: CASSDFARARGYTF; DNA: TGTGCCAGCAGTGACTTTGCCAGGGCTCGTGGCTACACCTTC
V: TRBV11-2; J: TRBJ2-5; D: -; size: -; CDR3: CASSSPGLLQETQYF; DNA: TGTGCCAGCAGTTCCCCGGGACTCCTACAAGAGACCCAGTACTTC
V: TRBV28; J: TRBJ2-7; D: TRBD2; size: -; CDR3: CASSETGTRDTNEQYF; DNA: TGTGCCAGCAGTGAGACCGGGACTAGGGATACAAACGAGCAGTACTTC
V: TRBV5-4; J: TRBJ1-2; D: -; size: -; CDR3: CASSLDGPYGYTF; DNA: TGTGCCAGCAGCTTGGATGGGCCCTACGGCTACACCTTC
V: TRBV6-5; J: TRBJ2-7; D: -; size: -; CDR3: CASSYSQGSYEQYF; DNA: TGTGCCAGCAGTTACTCCCAGGGCTCCTACGAGCAGTACTTC
V: TRBV12-3/TRBV12-4; J: TRBJ1-1; D: -; size: -; CDR3: CASMEARVTEAFF; DNA: TGTGCCAGTATGGAAGCGAGGGTCACTGAAGCTTTCTTT
V: TRBV7-9; J: TRBJ1-1; D: TRBD1; size: -; CDR3: CASSAEWTGSNTEAFF; DNA: TGTGCCAGCAGCGCCGAATGGACAGGTTCGAACACTGAAGCTTTCTTT
V: TRBV5-1; J: TRBJ2-3; D: -; size: -; CDR3: CASSLEELADTQYF; DNA: TGCGCCAGCAGCTTGGAGGAGCTAGCGGATACGCAGTATTTT
V: TRBV4-1; J: TRBJ2-7; D: -; size: -; CDR3: CASSQDPEYEQYF; DNA: TGCGCCAGCAGCCAAGATCCGGAGTACGAGCAGTACTTC
V: TRBV29-1; J: TRBJ2-1; D: TRBD2; size: -; CDR3: CSVEPSSGGANEQFF; DNA: TGCAGCGTTGAACCCTCTAGCGGGGGGGCCAATGAGCAGTTCTTC
V: TRBV4-3; J: TRBJ1-2; D: -; size: -; CDR3: CASSRLGVNYGYTF; DNA: TGCGCCAGCAGCCGCCTCGGGGTTAACTATGGCTACACCTTC
V: TRBV4-1; J: TRBJ2-6; D: TRBD1; size: -; CDR3: CASSQEAAGGASGANVLTF; DNA: TGCGCCAGCAGCCAAGAAGCGGCAGGGGGCGCTTCTGGGGCCAACGTCCTGACTTTC
V: TRBV3-1/TRBV3-2; J: TRBJ1-1; D: -; size: -; CDR3: CASSQGTANAEAFF; DNA: TGTGCCAGCAGCCAAGGGACAGCGAACGCTGAAGCTTTCTTT
V: TRBV19; J: TRBJ1-1; D: -; size: -; CDR3: CASSTPVFAGSYEAFF; DNA: TGTGCCAGTAGTACCCCGGTTTTTGCAGGATCCTATGAAGCTTTCTTT
V: TRBV10-3; J: TRBJ1-2; D: TRBD1; size: -; CDR3: CAISEPGQGMRNYGYTF; DNA: TGTGCCATCAGTGAGCCGGGACAGGGGATGAGGAACTATGGCTACACCTTC
V: TRBV19; J: TRBJ1-2; D: -; size: -; CDR3: CASSSQTGAPYGYTF; DNA: TGTGCCAGTAGTTCCCAGACAGGTGCTCCTTATGGCTACACCTTC
V: TRBV7-9; J: TRBJ2-7; D: -; size: -; CDR3: CASSLVNGGANYEQYF; DNA: TGTGCCAGCAGCTTAGTAAATGGAGGGGCGAACTACGAGCAGTACTTC